The next 26 T cell receptor beta chains were all read from a single sample in a study of T cells in Graves' hyperthyroidism and ophthalmopathy. RNA transcripts served as the template for amplifying TCR beta CDR3 regions. HTBI primers were the set used in a first-round RT-PCR of the TCR CDR3. TCRdb reanalysed the multiplex PCR reads using MiXCR and keeps one entry per CDR3 protein. In the table there are 550,000 to 600,000 distinct CDR3 sequences, approximately 16% of which are singletons. Sequenced sample: blood. The source is a woman between 18 and 30 years old with Graves' hyperthyroidism.

V usage is TRBV19 and J usage is TRBJ2-7; TRBD2 matches 9 bases. Germline V lookup: CDR1 LNHDA, CDR2 SQIVND (reference sequence). The CDR3 contains 13 residues. The junction had 1 base not matched to a gene; V was cut back by 3 bases and J by 4 bases. DNA for the CDR3: TGTGCCAGTAGTATCCTAGCGGGGTACGAGCAGTACTTC. Its protein product is CASSILAGYEQYF.

The chain uses TRBV5-1 and TRBJ2-3, with TRBD2 matching over 12 bases. The CDR3 covers 16 residues. Trimming at V came to 5 bases and at J to 0 bases, leaving 4 bases not matched to a gene. Per germline, CDR1 SGHRS and CDR2 YFSETQ. The CDR3 loop reads CASRTGTSGSTDTQYF. The CDR3 region has the DNA TGCGCCAGCAGGACTGGGACTAGCGGGAGCACAGATACGCAGTATTTT.

The chain links TRBV6-1 to TRBJ2-3; 8 bases are a match to TRBD1. The CDR3 loop spans 16 amino acids. Germline V lookup: CDR1 MNHNS, CDR2 SASEGT. The V segment lost 5 bases and the J segment 0 bases; nucleotides outside the gene matches: 7. DNA of the CDR3: TGTGCCAGCAGTATTCGGACAGGGACTAGCACAGATACGCAGTATTTT. This sequence encodes CASSIRTGTSTDTQYF.

This clonotype was observed a handful of times. V usage is TRBV27 and J usage is TRBJ2-7; the D is unclear. CDR3 length: 13 amino acids. Between the trimmed V and J ends, which lost 4 bases and 1 base, there was a span of 8 bases. The germline CDR1 and CDR2 sequences are MNHEY and SMNVEV (reference sequence). CDR3: CASSSFQSYEQYF. The CDR3 DNA is TGTGCCAGCAGTTCATTCCAGTCCTACGAGCAGTACTTC.

The rearrangement uses TRBV20-1 and TRBJ2-1; the match to TRBD2 covers 13 bases. The CDR3 totals 16 residues. The germline V gene encodes CDR1 DFQATT and CDR2 SNEGSKA (reference sequence). Trimming cost V 3 bases and J 6 bases; bases outside gene matches: 8. The DNA of the CDR3 is TGCAGTGCTAGGAAACTAGCGGGGGGGCGGGCCAATGAGCAGTTCTTC. Its protein product is CSARKLAGGRANEQFF.

This clonotype was detected many times. The chain has TRBV28 and TRBJ2-7, with 10 bases aligning to TRBD1. The CDR3 is 15 amino acids. The germline V gene encodes CDR1 MDHEN and CDR2 SYDVKM. V lost 5 bases, J lost 2 bases, and 6 bases stayed unmatched. CDR3 region: CASSPRGTGAYEQYF. DNA of the CDR3: TGTGCCAGCAGTCCTAGGGGGACAGGGGCCTACGAGCAGTACTTC.

This clonotype was counted at least ten times. The chain is built from TRBV28 and TRBJ1-2; the D gene is possibly TRBD1 (5 bases). The CDR3 spans 15 residues. CDR1 is MDHEN and CDR2 is SYDVKM in the germline V gene. With 8 bases removed from V and 4 bases from J, the gap between germline ends came to 20 bases. The CDR3 here is CASVAPLGRGYGYTF. In nucleotides, the CDR3 is TGTGCCAGCGTTGCCCCATTAGGGAGGGGCTATGGCTACACCTTC.

The chain combines TRBV29-1 with TRBJ1-3, with D maybe TRBD1 (6 bases). CDR1 is SQVTM and CDR2 is ANQGSEA in the germline V gene. The CDR3 runs to 12 residues. V was pared by 3 bases and J by 11 bases, with 14 bases between. The CDR3 DNA sequence: TGCAGCGTTGATGCCGACAGGTCCGCCATATATTTT. This encodes CSVDADRSAIYF.

This clonotype has a single count. The chain employs TRBV5-1 and TRBJ2-1, with D possibly being TRBD1 or TRBD2 (6 bases each). Germline V gives CDR1 SGHRS, CDR2 YFSETQ. Trimming removed 0 bases at V and 7 bases at J, with 8 bases between. CDR3 length: 13 amino acids. CDR3 coding DNA: TGCGCCAGCAGCTTGGGCGGGACAAATGAGCAGTTCTTC. Protein sequence: CASSLGGTNEQFF.

In this sample, this clonotype turned up a few times. The chain has TRBV7-3 and TRBJ2-1, with D unclear. V gave up 0 bases and J gave up 8 bases, with 20 bases separating them. Germline V gives CDR1 SGHTA, CDR2 FQGTGA. The CDR3 is 17 residues long. The CDR3 region is CASSLTPRDHMPHEQFF. The CDR3 bases are TGTGCCAGCAGCTTAACCCCCAGAGATCACATGCCCCATGAGCAGTTCTTC.

In this sample, this clonotype turned up many times. The chain combines TRBV6-2 or TRBV6-3 with TRBJ2-7; D unresolved. V lost 2 bases to trimming and J lost 3 bases, with 20 bases between them. Germline V gene sequence: CDR1 MNHEY, CDR2 SVGEGT. This CDR3 contains 17 residues. The CDR3 region has the DNA TGTGCCAGCAGTTACAATAGGCCGAAAACGGGTGTCTACGAGCAGTACTTC. It is translated as CASSYNRPKTGVYEQYF.

This clonotype was observed at least ten times. The J gene is TRBJ1-6, the V gene TRBV5-1; 7 bases are shared with TRBD1. CDR1 is SGHRS and CDR2 is YFSETQ in the germline V gene. J gave up 14 bases and V 4 bases, and 9 bases lay outside the gene matches. The CDR3 extends over 13 amino acids. CDR3 DNA: TGCGCCAGCAGCCTAAATGTACAGGGGACCCTCCACTTT. Translating it yields CASSLNVQGTLHF.

The V gene is TRBV10-3, the J gene TRBJ1-3, with 8 bases matching TRBD1. Germline V gene lookup returns CDR1 ENHRY and CDR2 SYGVKD. Trimming at V came to 4 bases and at J to 4 bases, leaving 6 bases not matched to a gene. This CDR3 is built from 15 residues. This CDR3 reads CAISGRTGLGNTIYF. The CDR3 nucleotides read TGTGCCATCAGTGGCCGGACAGGGCTGGGAAACACCATATATTTT.

This clonotype appeared many times. The rearrangement joins TRBV7-2 to TRBJ1-6; 10 bases agree with TRBD1. Looked up from germline, CDR1 is SGHTA and CDR2 is FQGNSA. This CDR3 is 15 amino acids long. Losses at the gene ends were 6 bases for V and 8 bases for J; bases not matched to a gene: 7. In DNA form, the CDR3 reads TGTGCCAGCAGACGAAGACAGGGGGCGGATTCACCCCTCCACTTT. Its protein product is CASRRRQGADSPLHF.

This clonotype has ten or more counts. The chain couples TRBV6-1 to TRBJ1-5, with TRBD1 as a possible D gene (5 bases). V gave up 4 bases and J gave up 0 bases, with 10 bases separating them. Germline V gene lookup returns CDR1 MNHNS and CDR2 SASEGT. CDR3 length equals 15 residues. Here the CDR3 reads CASSGQPYSNQPQHF. CDR3 DNA sequence: TGTGCCAGCAGTGGACAGCCTTATAGCAATCAGCCCCAGCATTTT.

As concerns this clonotype: This sequence may be a read error, since a much larger clone differs from it by one base. The V call is TRBV27, the J call TRBJ2-7; 8 nucleotides align to TRBD1. CDR3 length: 16 residues. CDR1 and CDR2 (germline): MNHEY, SMNVEV (reference sequence). In DNA form, the CDR3 reads TGTGCCAGCAGTTTACGGGGAACAGGGGGGTTCCACGAGCAGTGCTTC. Residues: CASSLRGTGGFHEQCF.

Many counts were recorded for this clonotype. The V and J genes are TRBV3-1 and TRBJ2-3; D not resolved. The ends were cut back, 0 bases at V and 4 bases at J, with 17 bases in the middle. CDR1 is LGHDT and CDR2 is YNNKEL in the germline V gene (reference sequence). The CDR3 totals 17 residues. The CDR3 region has the DNA TGTGCCAGCAGCCAAGATGGTAACACCAAGGGCGCAGATACGCAGTATTTT. Translation gives CASSQDGNTKGADTQYF.

This clonotype came up many times. The rearrangement links TRBV6-1 to TRBJ2-7; 9 nucleotides match TRBD2. Unmatched junction bases numbered 11, after V lost 0 bases and J lost 5 bases. CDR3 length: 17 amino acids. CDR1 is MNHNS and CDR2 is SASEGT in the germline V gene. The CDR3 protein is CASSEARGGAPYDEQYF. The CDR3 nucleotides are TGTGCCAGCAGTGAAGCGCGCGGGGGGGCCCCATACGACGAGCAGTACTTC.

The rearrangement uses TRBV29-1 and TRBJ2-2; 8 positions agree with TRBD1. Germline V gene data show CDR1 as SQVTM and CDR2 as ANQGSEA. CDR3 length equals 14 residues. With 6 bases clipped from V and 1 base from J, the junction kept 4 bases outside the gene matches. CDR3 protein: CSVAGGGNTGELFF. CDR3 nucleotide sequence: TGCAGCGTAGCAGGGGGCGGGAACACCGGGGAGCTGTTTTTT.

This chain links TRBV24-1 with TRBJ2-2; the D gene is possibly TRBD2 (6 bases). The germline CDR1 and CDR2 sequences are KGHDR and SFDVKD. Trimming left V 1 base short and J 0 bases short, with 14 bases between. The CDR3 length is 18 residues. The CDR3 protein is CATSDFPRERANTGELFF. The CDR3 region has the DNA TGTGCCACCAGTGATTTCCCGAGAGAGCGGGCGAACACCGGGGAGCTGTTTTTT.

This clonotype came up a few times. V usage is TRBV18 and J usage is TRBJ2-7; D not certain. Trimming cost V 2 bases and J 0 bases, with 8 bases left between them. Germline V lookup: CDR1 KGHSH, CDR2 LQKENI. This CDR3 has 14 amino acids. The CDR3 sequence: CASSPGSFSYEQYF. Written as DNA, the CDR3 is TGTGCCAGCTCACCAGGCAGCTTCTCCTACGAGCAGTACTTC.

This clonotype was detected ten times or more. The chain combines TRBV12-3 or TRBV12-4 with TRBJ2-1; D uncertain. Trimming cost V 6 bases and J 8 bases, with 14 bases left between them. CDR3 size: 13 residues. CDR3 protein: CASSTLALDEQFF. The DNA for the CDR3 is TGTGCCAGCAGCACCCTCGCTCTGGATGAGCAGTTCTTC.

This clonotype has a handful of counts. A junction end diverges from the germline sequence, so it may reflect a read error. This chain links TRBV12-3 or TRBV12-4 with TRBJ2-5; the match to TRBD1 covers 7 bases. The CDR3 extends over 14 amino acids. The CDR3 loop is CASSLGTVQGTQYF. The DNA of the CDR3 is TGTGCCAGCAGTTTGGGGACAGTACAAGGGACCCAGTACTTC.

The chain employs TRBV29-1 and TRBJ2-7; TRBD2 matches 7 bases. The CDR3 has 12 residues. The ends lost 7 bases at V and 0 bases at J; junction bases unmatched: 3. Germline-derived CDR1 and CDR2 are SQVTM and ANQGSEA. The CDR3 bases are TGCAGCGCTGGACTAGTCTCCTACGAGCAGTACTTC. This encodes CSAGLVSYEQYF.

This clonotype has a count of ten or more. The chain combines TRBV28 with TRBJ2-7; 10 bases align to TRBD1. The CDR3 is 15 residues long. Unmatched junction bases numbered 10, after V lost 6 bases and J lost 5 bases. The germline CDR1 and CDR2 sequences are MDHEN and SYDVKM. The CDR3 DNA is TGTGCCAGCAGCCCCCCCGGACAGGGGGAGGACGAGCAGTACTTC. Amino acids: CASSPPGQGEDEQYF.

This clonotype has only a few counts. Given a much more abundant clone one base away, this may be a read error. The chain carries TRBV12-3 or TRBV12-4 and TRBJ2-7; the match to TRBD2 covers 10 bases. This CDR3 region has 14 residues. Trimming cost V 4 bases and J 2 bases; bases outside gene matches: 2. The CDR3 DNA is TGTGCCAGCAGTTCCGGGACTAGCGCCTACGAGCAGTACTTC. Protein: CASSSGTSAYEQYF.